Given below is one T cell receptor beta chain in context. This sample was taken from a study of blood T cell repertoires in COVID-19. Study information: Sources were T cells, B-cell-depleted T cells, or PBMCs; the material itself was cDNA or gDNA.

In the original workflow: Reference gene primer amplification gave estimated nucleated cell counts. Sequencing used immunoSEQ multiplex PCR; TCRdb keeps in-frame clones, though not all of them. V, J and clone size are those of that table, while D and trimming were read from the DNA. The table shows approximately 320,000 clones, with 90% occurring only once. Participant age was about 18 to 100 years, and participants resided in fewer than 25 US areas. Recovered Cohort 3 donors showed two negative PCRs, clearance, or symptom resolution. The germline gives CDR1 KGHSH, CDR2 LQKENI. The germline V and J ends were trimmed by 7 bases and 0 bases, with 9 bases remaining between them. This CDR3 has 13 amino acids.

The TCR sequence derives from a man between 60 and 70 years old who had recovered from COVID-19. The sequenced sample consisted of PBMCs or T cells enriched from blood (not recorded which). The J gene is TRBJ1-1, the V gene TRBV18; D not resolved. In DNA, the CDR3 is TGTGCCAGCTTGGCGGAAATGAACACTGAAGCTTTCTTT. This codes for CASLAEMNTEAFF. The full variable domain, completed using reference TRBV18 and TRBJ1-1, is NAGVMQNPRHLVRRRGQEARLRCSPMKGHSHVYWYRQLPEEGLKFMVYLQKENIIDESGMPKERFSAEFPKEGPSILRIQQVVRGDSAAYFCASLAEMNTEAFFGQGTRLTVV.